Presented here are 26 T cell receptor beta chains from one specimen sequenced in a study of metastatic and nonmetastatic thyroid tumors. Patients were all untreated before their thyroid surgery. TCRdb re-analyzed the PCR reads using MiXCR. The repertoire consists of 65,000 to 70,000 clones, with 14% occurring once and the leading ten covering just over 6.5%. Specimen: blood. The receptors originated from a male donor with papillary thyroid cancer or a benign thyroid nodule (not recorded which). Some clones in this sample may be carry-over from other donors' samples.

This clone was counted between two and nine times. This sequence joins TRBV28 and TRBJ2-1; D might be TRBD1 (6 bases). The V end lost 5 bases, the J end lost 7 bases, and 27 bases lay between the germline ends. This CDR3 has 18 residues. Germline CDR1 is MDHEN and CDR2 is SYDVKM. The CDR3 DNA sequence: TGTGCCAGCAGTCCCAACCACTCCGGTCAGAGGGACAAGAATGAGCAGTTCTTC. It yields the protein CASSPNHSGQRDKNEQFF.

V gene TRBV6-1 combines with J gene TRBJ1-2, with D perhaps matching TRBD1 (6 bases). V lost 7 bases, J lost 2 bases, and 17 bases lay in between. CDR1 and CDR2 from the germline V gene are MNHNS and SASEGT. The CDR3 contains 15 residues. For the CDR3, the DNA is TGTGCCAGCATAGTCCTGGGGGCGGTCAACTATGGCTACACCTTC. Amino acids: CASIVLGAVNYGYTF.

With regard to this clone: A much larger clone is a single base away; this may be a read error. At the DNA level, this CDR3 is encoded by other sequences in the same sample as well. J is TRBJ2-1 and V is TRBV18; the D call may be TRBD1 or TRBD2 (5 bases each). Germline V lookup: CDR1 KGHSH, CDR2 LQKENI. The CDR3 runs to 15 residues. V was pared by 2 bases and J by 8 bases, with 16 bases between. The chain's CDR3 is CASSPKWGPRDEQFF. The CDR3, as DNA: TGTGCCAGCTCACCAAAGTGGGGACCACGCGATGAGCAGTTCTTC. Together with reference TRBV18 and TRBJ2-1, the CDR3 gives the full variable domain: NAGVMQNPRHLVRRRGQEARLRCSPMKGHSHVYWYRQLPEEGLKFMVYLQKENIIDESGMPKERFSAEFPKEGPSILRIQQVVRGDSAAYFCASSPKWGPRDEQFFGPGTRLTVL.

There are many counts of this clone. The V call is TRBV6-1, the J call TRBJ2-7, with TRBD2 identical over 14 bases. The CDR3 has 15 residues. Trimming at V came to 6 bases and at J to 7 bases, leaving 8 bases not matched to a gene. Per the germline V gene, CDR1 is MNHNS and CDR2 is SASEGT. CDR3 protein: CASSSGTSGSDEQYV. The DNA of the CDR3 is TGTGCCAGCAGCTCCGGGACTAGCGGGAGTGATGAGCAGTACGTC.

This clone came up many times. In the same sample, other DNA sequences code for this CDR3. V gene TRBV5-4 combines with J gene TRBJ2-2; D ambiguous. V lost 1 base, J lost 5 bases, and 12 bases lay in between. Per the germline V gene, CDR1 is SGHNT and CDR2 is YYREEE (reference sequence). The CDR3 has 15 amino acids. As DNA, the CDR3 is TGTGCCAGCAGCTTGAGCCTCGAACCGACCGGGGAGCTGTTTTTT. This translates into CASSLSLEPTGELFF. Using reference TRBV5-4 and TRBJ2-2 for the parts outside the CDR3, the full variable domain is ETGVTQSPTHLIKTRGQQVTLRCSSQSGHNTVSWYQQALGQGPQFIFQYYREEENGRGNFPPRFSGLQFPNYSSELNVNALELDDSALYLCASSLSLEPTGELFFGEGSRLTVL.

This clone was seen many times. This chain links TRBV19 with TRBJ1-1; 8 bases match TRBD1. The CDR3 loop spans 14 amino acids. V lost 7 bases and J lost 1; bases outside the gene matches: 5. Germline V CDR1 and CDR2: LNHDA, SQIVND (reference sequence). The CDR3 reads CASTFGQGNTEAFF. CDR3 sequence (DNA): TGTGCCAGTACCTTTGGACAGGGGAACACTGAAGCTTTCTTT.

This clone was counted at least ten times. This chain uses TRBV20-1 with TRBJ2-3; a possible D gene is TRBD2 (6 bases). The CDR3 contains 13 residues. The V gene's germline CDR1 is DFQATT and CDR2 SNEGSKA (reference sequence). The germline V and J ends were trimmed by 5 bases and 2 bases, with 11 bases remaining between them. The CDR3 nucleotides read TGCAGTGCTCCGGGACTTATCACAGATACGCAGTATTTT. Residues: CSAPGLITDTQYF.

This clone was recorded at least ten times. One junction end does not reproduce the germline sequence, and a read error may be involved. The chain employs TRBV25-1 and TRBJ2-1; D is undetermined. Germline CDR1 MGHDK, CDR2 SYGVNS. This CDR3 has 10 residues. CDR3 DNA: TGTGCCAGCAACTACGATGAGCAGTTCTTC. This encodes CASNYDEQFF.

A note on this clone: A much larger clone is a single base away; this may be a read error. The CDR3 sequence is CASPWTSGRGIQETQYF. CDR3 DNA: TGTGCCAGTCCGTGGACTAGCGGGAGGGGTATCCAAGAGACCCAGTACTTC. The chain joins TRBV2 to TRBJ2-5; 15 nucleotides align to TRBD2. The germline gives CDR1 SNHLY, CDR2 FYNNEI. The CDR3 contains 17 residues. V dropped 9 bases and J dropped 1; count of bases not matched to a gene: 9.

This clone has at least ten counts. The CDR3 here is CASSPWDPSTDTQYF. Here the CDR3 DNA reads TGTGCCAGCTCACCATGGGACCCTAGCACAGATACGCAGTATTTT. This sequence joins TRBV18 and TRBJ2-3; D could derive from TRBD1 or TRBD2 (5 bases each). CDR1 is KGHSH, CDR2 LQKENI, per germline. V shed 2 bases and J shed 0 bases, with 9 bases lying between them. CDR3 length: 15 amino acids.

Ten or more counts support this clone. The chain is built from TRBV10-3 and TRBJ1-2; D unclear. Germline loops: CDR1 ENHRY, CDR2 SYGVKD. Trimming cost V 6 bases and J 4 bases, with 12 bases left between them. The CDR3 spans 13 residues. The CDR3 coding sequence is TGTGCCATCAGAAGCGAAGGTATCTATGGCTACACCTTC. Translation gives CAIRSEGIYGYTF.

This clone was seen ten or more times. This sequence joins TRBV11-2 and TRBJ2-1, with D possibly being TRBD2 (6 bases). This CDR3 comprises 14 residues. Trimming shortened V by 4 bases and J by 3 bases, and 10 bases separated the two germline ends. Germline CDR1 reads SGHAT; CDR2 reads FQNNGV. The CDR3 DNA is TGTGCCAGCAGCTCAAATAGCGGCTACAATGAGCAGTTCTTC. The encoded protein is CASSSNSGYNEQFF.

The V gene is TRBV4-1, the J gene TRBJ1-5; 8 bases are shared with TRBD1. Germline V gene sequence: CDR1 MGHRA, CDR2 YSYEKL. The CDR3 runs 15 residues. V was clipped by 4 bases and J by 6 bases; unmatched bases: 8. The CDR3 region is CASSPDRAVGQPQHF. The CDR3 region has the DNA TGCGCCAGCAGCCCGGACAGGGCGGTGGGTCAGCCCCAGCATTTT.

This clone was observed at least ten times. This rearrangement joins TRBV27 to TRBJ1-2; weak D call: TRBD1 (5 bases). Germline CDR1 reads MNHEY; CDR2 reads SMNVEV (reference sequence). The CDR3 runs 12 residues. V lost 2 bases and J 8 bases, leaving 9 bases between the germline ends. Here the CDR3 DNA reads TGTGCCAGCAGTTTAAATGGGGACGGCTACACCTTC. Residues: CASSLNGDGYTF.

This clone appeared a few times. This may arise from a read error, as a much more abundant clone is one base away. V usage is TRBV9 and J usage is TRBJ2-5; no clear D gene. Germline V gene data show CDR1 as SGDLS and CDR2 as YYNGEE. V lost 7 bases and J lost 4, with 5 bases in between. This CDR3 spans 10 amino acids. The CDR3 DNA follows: TGTGCCAGCGCTGTAGAGACCCAGTACTTC. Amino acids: CASAVETQYF.

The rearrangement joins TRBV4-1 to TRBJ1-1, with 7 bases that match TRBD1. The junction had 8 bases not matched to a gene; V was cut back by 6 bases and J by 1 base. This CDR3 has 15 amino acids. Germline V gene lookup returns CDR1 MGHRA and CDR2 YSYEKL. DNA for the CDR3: TGCGCCAGCAGGTTAACCGGGACAGAGAACACTGAAGCTTTCTTT. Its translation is CASRLTGTENTEAFF.

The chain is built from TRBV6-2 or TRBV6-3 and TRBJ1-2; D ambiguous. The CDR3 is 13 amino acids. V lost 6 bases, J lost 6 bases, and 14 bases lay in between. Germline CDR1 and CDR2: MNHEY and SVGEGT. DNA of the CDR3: TGTGCCAGCAGCCATAGGCCGGGGAATGGCTACACCTTC. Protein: CASSHRPGNGYTF.

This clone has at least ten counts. The CDR3 bases are TGTGCCAGCACCCCACAGGAAGGCTATGGCTACACCTTC. Its translation: CASTPQEGYGYTF. The rearrangement uses TRBV5-8 and TRBJ1-2; weak D call: TRBD1 (5 bases). V gave up 6 bases and J gave up 4 bases, with 13 bases separating them. The germline CDR1 and CDR2 sequences are SGHTS and YDEGEE. There are 13 residues in the CDR3.

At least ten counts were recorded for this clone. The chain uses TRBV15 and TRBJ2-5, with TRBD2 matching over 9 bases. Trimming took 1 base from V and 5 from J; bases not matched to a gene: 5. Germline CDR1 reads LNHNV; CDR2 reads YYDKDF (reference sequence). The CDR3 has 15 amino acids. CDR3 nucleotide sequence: TGTGCCACCAGCAGAGGGGCGGGAGGGCGGGAGACCCAGTACTTC. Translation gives CATSRGAGGRETQYF.

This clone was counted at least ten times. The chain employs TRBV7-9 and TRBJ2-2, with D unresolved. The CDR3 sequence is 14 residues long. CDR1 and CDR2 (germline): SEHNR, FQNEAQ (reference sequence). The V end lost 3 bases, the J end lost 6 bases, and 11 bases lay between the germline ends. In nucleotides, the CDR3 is TGTGCCAGCAGCTTTTGGCTGGGCGCCGGGGAGCTGTTTTTT. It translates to CASSFWLGAGELFF. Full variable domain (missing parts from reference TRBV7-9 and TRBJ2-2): DTGVSQNPRHKITKRGQNVTFRCDPISEHNRLYWYRQTLGQGPEFLTYFQNEAQLEKSRLLSDRFSAERPKGSFSTLEIQRTEQGDSAMYLCASSFWLGAGELFFGEGSRLTVL.

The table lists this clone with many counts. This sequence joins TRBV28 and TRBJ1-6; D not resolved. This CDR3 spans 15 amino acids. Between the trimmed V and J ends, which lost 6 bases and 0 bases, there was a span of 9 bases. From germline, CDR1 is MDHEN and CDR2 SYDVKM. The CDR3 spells CASSVRSSYNSPLHF. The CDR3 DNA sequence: TGTGCCAGCAGCGTCAGGAGCTCCTATAATTCACCCCTCCACTTT.

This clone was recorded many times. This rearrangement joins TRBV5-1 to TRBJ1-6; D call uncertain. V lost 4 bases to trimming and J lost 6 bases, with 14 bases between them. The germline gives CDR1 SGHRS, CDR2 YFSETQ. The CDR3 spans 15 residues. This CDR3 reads CASSRADSGNSPLHF. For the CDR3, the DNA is TGCGCCAGCAGCCGGGCTGACTCGGGTAATTCACCCCTCCACTTT. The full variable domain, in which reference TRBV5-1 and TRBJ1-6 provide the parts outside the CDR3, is KAGVTQTPRYLIKTRGQQVTLSCSPISGHRSVSWYQQTPGQGLQFLFEYFSETQRNKGNFPGRFSGRQFSNSRSEMNVSTLELGDSALYLCASSRADSGNSPLHFGNGTRLTVT.

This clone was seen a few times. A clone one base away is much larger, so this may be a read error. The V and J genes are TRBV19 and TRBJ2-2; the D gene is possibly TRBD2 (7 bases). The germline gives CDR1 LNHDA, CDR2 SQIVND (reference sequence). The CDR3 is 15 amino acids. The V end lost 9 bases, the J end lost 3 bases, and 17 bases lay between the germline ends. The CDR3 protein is CASDRRLADTGELFF. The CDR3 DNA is TGTGCCAGCGACAGGAGGCTAGCGGACACCGGGGAGCTGTTTTTT.

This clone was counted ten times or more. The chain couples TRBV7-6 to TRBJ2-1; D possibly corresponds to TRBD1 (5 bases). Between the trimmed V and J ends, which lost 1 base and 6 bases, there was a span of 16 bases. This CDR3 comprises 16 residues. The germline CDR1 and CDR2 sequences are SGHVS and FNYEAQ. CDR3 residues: CASSLEGNQRSNEQFF. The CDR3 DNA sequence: TGTGCCAGCAGCTTAGAGGGGAACCAGAGGTCCAATGAGCAGTTCTTC.

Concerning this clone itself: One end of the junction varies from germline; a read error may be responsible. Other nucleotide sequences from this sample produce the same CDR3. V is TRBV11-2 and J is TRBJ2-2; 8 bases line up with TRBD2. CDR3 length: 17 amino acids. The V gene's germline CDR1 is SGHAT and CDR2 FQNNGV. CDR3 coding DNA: TGTGCCAGCAGCCCCGGTCGAGCGGGAGTAGGGACCGGGGAACTGTTTTTT. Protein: CASSPGRAGVGTGELFF.

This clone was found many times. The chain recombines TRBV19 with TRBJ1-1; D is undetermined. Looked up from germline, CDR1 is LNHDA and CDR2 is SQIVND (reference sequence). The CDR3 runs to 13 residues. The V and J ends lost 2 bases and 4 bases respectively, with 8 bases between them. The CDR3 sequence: CASSIRGSTEAFF. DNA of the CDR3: TGTGCCAGTAGTATACGGGGATCCACTGAAGCTTTCTTT.